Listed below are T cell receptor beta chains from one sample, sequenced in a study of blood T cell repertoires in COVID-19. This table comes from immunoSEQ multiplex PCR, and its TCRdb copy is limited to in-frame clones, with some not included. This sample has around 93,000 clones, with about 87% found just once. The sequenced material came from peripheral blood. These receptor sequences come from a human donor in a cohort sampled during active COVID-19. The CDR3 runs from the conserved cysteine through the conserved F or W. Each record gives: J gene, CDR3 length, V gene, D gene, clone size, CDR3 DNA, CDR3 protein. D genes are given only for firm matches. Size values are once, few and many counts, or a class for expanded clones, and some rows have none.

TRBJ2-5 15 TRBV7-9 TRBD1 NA TGTGCCAGCAGCCCCCAGGGGGCGCTTCTGGAGACCCAGTACTTC CASSPQGALLETQYF
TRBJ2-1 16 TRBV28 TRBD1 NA TGTGCCAGCAGCAACCTACGGGGGACAGGACAAAATGAGCAGTTCTTC CASSNLRGTGQNEQFF
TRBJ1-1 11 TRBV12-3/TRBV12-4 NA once TGTGCCAGCAGTTTAGGCACAGAAGCTTTCTTT CASSLGTEAFF
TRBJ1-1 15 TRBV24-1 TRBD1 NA TGTGCCACCAGTGATTCTTCGACAGGGAGGACTGAAGCTTTCTTT CATSDSSTGRTEAFF
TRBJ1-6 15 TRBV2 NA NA TGTGCCAGCAGTGAGGAGGCAGTTGGATATTCACCCCTCCACTTT CASSEEAVGYSPLHF
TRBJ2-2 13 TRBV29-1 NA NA TGCAGCGTTGAAATCGCGAACACCGGGGAGCTGTTTTTT CSVEIANTGELFF
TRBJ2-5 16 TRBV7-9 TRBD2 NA TGTGCCAGCAGCTTAATAACTAGCGGGAGATGGGAGACCCAGTACTTC CASSLITSGRWETQYF
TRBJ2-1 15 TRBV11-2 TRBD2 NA TGTGCCAGCAGCTTAGCGGGTAATTCCGGGGGGGAGCAGTTCTTC CASSLAGNSGGEQFF
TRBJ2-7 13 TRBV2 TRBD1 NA TGTGCCAGCAGTGTATACAGGGGTTACGAGCAGTACTTC CASSVYRGYEQYF
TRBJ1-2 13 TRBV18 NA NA TGTGCCAGCCAAAAGGGGGGGAGTTATGGCTACACCTTC CASQKGGSYGYTF
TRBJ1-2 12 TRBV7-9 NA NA TGTGCCAGCAGCGCAGGGAAAAGTGGCTACACCTTC CASSAGKSGYTF
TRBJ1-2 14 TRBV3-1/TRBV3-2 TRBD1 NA TGTGCCAGCAGCCCCTACGGACAGGGGAATGGCTACACCTTC CASSPYGQGNGYTF
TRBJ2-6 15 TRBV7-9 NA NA TGTGCCAGCAGCAGCAGGGTATCCGGGGCCAACGTCCTGACTTTC CASSSRVSGANVLTF
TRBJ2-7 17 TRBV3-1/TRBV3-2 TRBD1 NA TGTGCCAGCAGCCGAAGCACCGGGACAGGAGCTACCTACGAGCAGTACTTC CASSRSTGTGATYEQYF
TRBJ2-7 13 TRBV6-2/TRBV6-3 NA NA TGTGCCAGCAGTCTCGACTACTTGGACGAGCAGTACTTC CASSLDYLDEQYF
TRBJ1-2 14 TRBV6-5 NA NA TGTGCCAGCAGTCCGACAGGTTCGAAGGCTGGCTACACCTTC CASSPTGSKAGYTF
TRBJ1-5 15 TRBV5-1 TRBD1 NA TGCGCCAGCAGCTACACAGGGGAGAGCAATCAGCCCCAGCATTTT CASSYTGESNQPQHF
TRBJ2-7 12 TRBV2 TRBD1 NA TGTGCCAGCAGTGCTGACAGGGACGAGCAGTACTTC CASSADRDEQYF
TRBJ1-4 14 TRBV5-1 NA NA TGCGCCAGCAGCTTGGGTACAGCTAATGAAAAACTGTTTTTT CASSLGTANEKLFF
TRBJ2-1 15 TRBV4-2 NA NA TGTGCCAGCAGCCAAGATCTGTCCGAGTACAATGAGCAGTTCTTC CASSQDLSEYNEQFF
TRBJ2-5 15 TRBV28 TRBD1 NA TGTGCCAGCAGCAAAGGGGGACAGGGGCAGGAGACCCAGTACTTC CASSKGGQGQETQYF
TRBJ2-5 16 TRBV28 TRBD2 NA TGTGCCAGCAGGCCAGAGGGACTAGGGATACAAGAGACCCAGTACTTC CASRPEGLGIQETQYF
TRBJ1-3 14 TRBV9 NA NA TGTGCCAGCAGCGTAGCAGGGTCTGGAAACACCATATATTTT CASSVAGSGNTIYF
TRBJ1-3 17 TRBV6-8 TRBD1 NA TGTCCACACCCTCCTCCCGGACAGGGGATTAGGTTAAACACCATATATTTT CPHPPPGQGIRLNTIYF
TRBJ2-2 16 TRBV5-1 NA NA TGCGCCAGCAGCTTGGGAGCGGTCCCGAACACCGGGGAGCTGTTTTTT CASSLGAVPNTGELFF
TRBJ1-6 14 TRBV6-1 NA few TGTGCCAGCAGTGAGTCTGCACGGTTTAGACCCCTCCACTTT CASSESARFRPLHF
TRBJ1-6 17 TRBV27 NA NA TGTGCCAGCAGTTTAACCGCGGGATGGCAGTTAGGTTCACCCCTCCACTTT CASSLTAGWQLGSPLHF
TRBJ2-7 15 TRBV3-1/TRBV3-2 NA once TGTGCCAGCAGCCAAGTTGGCCAGGGGAATTACGAGCAGTACTTC CASSQVGQGNYEQYF
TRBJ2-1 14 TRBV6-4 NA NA TGTGCCAGCAGTGAACAGGGTGGCTACAATGAGCAGTTCTTC CASSEQGGYNEQFF
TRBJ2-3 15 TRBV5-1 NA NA TGCGCCAGCAGCGTTACTAGCAGAAGGGTGGATACGCAGTATTTT CASSVTSRRVDTQYF
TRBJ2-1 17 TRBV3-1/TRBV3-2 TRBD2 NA TGTGCCAGCAGCCACCGGACGGGAGGGAAAAACTACAATGAGCAGTTCTTC CASSHRTGGKNYNEQFF
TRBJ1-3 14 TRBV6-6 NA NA TGTGCCAGCAGTAACCCGGGAGACGGAAACACCATATATTTT CASSNPGDGNTIYF
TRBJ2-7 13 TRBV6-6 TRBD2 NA TGTGCCAGCAGCCCCGGACTAGCAGGGGAGCAGTACTTC CASSPGLAGEQYF
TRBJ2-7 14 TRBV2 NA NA TGTGCCAGCAGTCCTGGGACTTTCACCTACGAGCAGTACTTC CASSPGTFTYEQYF
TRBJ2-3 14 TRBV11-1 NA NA TGTGCCAGCAGCCCCGAGCCTTCCACAGATACGCAGTATTTT CASSPEPSTDTQYF
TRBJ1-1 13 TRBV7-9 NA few TGTGCCAGCAGCCAGGACACGAACACTGAAGCTTTCTTT CASSQDTNTEAFF
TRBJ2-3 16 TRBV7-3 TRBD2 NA TGTGCCAGCAGCTCGCGGACTAGCGGTCCCACAGATACGCAGTATTTT CASSSRTSGPTDTQYF
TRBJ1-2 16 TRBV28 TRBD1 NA TGTGCCAGCAGTTTAAATAGTCCGGGACAGGGAGGGGGCTACACCTTC CASSLNSPGQGGGYTF
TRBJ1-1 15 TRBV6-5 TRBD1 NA TGTGCCAGCAGTTACAGGGGGCTGGGGAACACTGAAGCTTTCTTT CASSYRGLGNTEAFF
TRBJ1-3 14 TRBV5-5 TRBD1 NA TGTGCCAGCAGCACAGGGGGCGCCGGAAACACCATATATTTT CASSTGGAGNTIYF